This T cell receptor (beta chain) is from a study of blood T cell repertoires in COVID-19. V was trimmed by 3 bases and J by 5 bases, leaving 7 bases between them. The V gene's germline CDR1 is MNHEY and CDR2 SVGAGI. The CDR3 covers 13 residues. Profiling relied on immunoSEQ multiplex PCR, and the TCRdb table lists in-frame clones only, not all of them. The sample lists around 320,000 clones; more than 70% were seen once. Concerning this clone: It differs at one base from a far larger clone, so likely a read error.

Sequenced: peripheral blood. The TCR sequence derives from a woman in her thirties who had recovered from COVID-19. This sequence joins TRBV6-5 and TRBJ2-2, with D possibly matching TRBD2 (6 bases). The CDR3 DNA sequence: TGTGCCAGCAGTTATCGGGGGACCGGGGAGCTGTTTTTT. Translated: CASSYRGTGELFF.